This T cell receptor beta chain was profiled in a study of blood T cell repertoires in COVID-19 (dated by TCRdb to 2018 to 2020). Background for the entire study: Samples covering the acute and convalescent phases of COVID-19 were provided by collaborators in the United States, Italy and Spain. Where available, HLA class I and class II types were taken from metadata supplied by the sample provider and were not determined by assay-based typing. Subjects who had been exposed to COVID-19, were actively infected with it, or had recovered from it provided the deeply sampled blood TCRbeta repertoires that made up the dataset. The material from the prospective study consisted of cDNA or gDNA derived from T cells, B-cell-depleted T cells, or PBMCs. Samples were obtained from the ongoing ImmuneRACE study (first 160 participants) and from over 1,000 subjects provided by 6 global collaborators. The repertoires were released in a freely available public database intended as a resource for research on the immune response to SARS-CoV-2. The sample metadata nearly always contained a de-identified subject ID, COVID-19 status, age in years and sex.

In this sample, this clone turned up a few times. The antigen this receptor binds is unknown. The sample holds no much larger clone one base away, and base qualities are not on file. Collaborating institutions collected whole blood in K2EDTA tubes following their own protocols. For TCRbeta analysis, collaborators shipped samples in one of three forms: frozen whole blood, isolated PBMCs, or DNA extracted from either of those sample types. TCRbeta CDR3 regions were amplified from genomic DNA by means of the immunoSEQ Assay, a bias-controlled multiplex PCR. In the authors' own workflow: The number of nucleated cells in each sample was estimated from the amplification of reference gene primers within the assay. To quantify the absolute abundance of each unique TCRbeta CDR3 rearrangement, sequence reads were collapsed and filtered. For each sample, productive Simpson clonality was calculated as the square root of Simpson's diversity index over productive rearrangements. TCRdb stores this immuneACCESS table with in-frame sequences only. Part of the clones is absent; in the studies checked, under half of the shortfall reflects unresolved V genes, and no reason is known for the rest. That table is the source of V, J and clone size, and D and trimming were worked out from the DNA. The sample table lists over 130,000 clones, about 80% of them with a count of one. More than 2% of the sample lies in the top ten.

Findings and caveats that apply to the study as a whole: Clinical and demographic metadata were provided uncurated, with the amount varying by source and participant.

Trimming accounts for 2 bases at V and 3 bases at J, while the number of junction bases matched to no gene is 1. Reading the germline V gene (reference sequence) gives CDR1 MNHEY and CDR2 SMNVEV. The CDR3 runs 14 residues from the cysteine to the phenylalanine. The only DNA kept is the CDR3, 42 bases in frame from the first base. This TCR derives from a man aged 70-80 years with acute or convalescent COVID-19. Here the chain combines TRBV27 and TRBJ2-7; a stretch of 10 junction bases matches TRBD2. Specimen: peripheral blood. The CDR3: CASSLRTSGYEQYF. The base sequence is TGTGCCAGCAGTTTAAGGACTAGCGGCTACGAGCAGTACTTC.